This is a list of T cell receptor beta chains from one sample in a study of shared clonotypes between healthy human individuals. TCRdb's copy holds only in-frame clones and misses some; the assay was immunoSEQ multiplex PCR. Among around 2,000,000 clones listed, about 94% were seen once. Sequencing used naive CD8+ T cells sorted from blood. The receptors derive from a man younger than 30 in good health. The CDR3 runs from the conserved cysteine through the conserved F or W. The D gene is left open where the match is weak. The listing skips clone size in some rows; elsewhere it reads once, few, many or a size class.

cdr3_aa,cdr3_nt,clone_size,j_call,v_call,d_call
CASSLELAPGNEQFF,TGTGCCAGCAGCTTAGAACTAGCGCCGGGGAATGAGCAGTTCTTC,once,TRBJ2-1,TRBV13,TRBD2
CSVELSGHIYGYTF,TGCAGCGTTGAACTTTCGGGACACATCTATGGCTACACCTTC,NA,TRBJ1-2,TRBV29-1,NA
CASSIIPGELFF,TGTGCCAGCAGTATTATACCCGGGGAGCTGTTTTTT,NA,TRBJ2-2,TRBV27,NA
CASSYTGEQYF,TGTGCCAGCAGTTACACGGGCGAGCAGTACTTC,few,TRBJ2-7,TRBV6-6,NA
CASSMGGATYGYTF,TGTGCCAGTAGTATGGGCGGAGCAACGTATGGCTACACCTTC,NA,TRBJ1-2,TRBV19,NA
CASSQNNYNEQFF,TGTGCCAGCAGCCAGAACAACTACAATGAGCAGTTCTTC,NA,TRBJ2-1,TRBV27,NA
CASSLVGGSGEQYF,TGTGCCAGCAGCTTAGTGGGCGGGAGTGGCGAGCAGTACTTC,once,TRBJ2-7,TRBV11-2,TRBD2
CASSLSWTGTWKTQYF,TGTGCCAGCAGCTTAAGCTGGACAGGGACGTGGAAGACCCAGTACTTC,NA,TRBJ2-5,TRBV11-2,TRBD1
CASSEYWGGRTEAFF,TGTGCCAGCAGTGAATATTGGGGGGGCAGGACTGAAGCTTTCTTT,once,TRBJ1-1,TRBV25-1,NA
CSVDPPGSAANEQFF,TGCAGCGTTGACCCGCCGGGTTCCGCTGCCAATGAGCAGTTCTTC,NA,TRBJ2-1,TRBV29-1,NA
CASSPTKGEQYF,TGTGCCAGCAGCCCGACCAAGGGCGAGCAGTACTTC,NA,TRBJ2-7,TRBV6-5,NA
CAVSNAPLDLRVSGNTIYF,TGCGCTGTGTCGAACGCCCCCCTGGACCTCCGCGTCTCTGGAAACACCATATATTTT,NA,TRBJ1-3,TRBV30,NA
CASSISGSPTYEQYF,TGTGCCAGCAGCATAAGCGGGAGCCCCACCTACGAGCAGTACTTC,NA,TRBJ2-7,TRBV9,TRBD2
CASSLGEGANEKLFF,TGTGCCAGCAGCTTAGGAGAGGGGGCTAATGAAAAACTGTTTTTT,NA,TRBJ1-4,TRBV7-9,NA
CASSESPGPVHEQYF,TGCGCCAGCAGTGAGTCGCCCGGCCCCGTCCACGAGCAGTACTTC,NA,TRBJ2-7,TRBV10-2,NA
CASSQHSAGTEAFF,TGTGCCAGCAGCCAACACTCCGCAGGCACTGAAGCTTTCTTT,NA,TRBJ1-1,TRBV5-8,NA
CASTSGWESSYEQYF,TGTGCCAGCACCTCAGGCTGGGAATCTTCCTACGAGCAGTACTTC,NA,TRBJ2-7,TRBV11-2,NA
CSGRDSEGSYEQYF,TGCAGCGGTAGGGACAGCGAAGGTTCCTACGAGCAGTACTTC,NA,TRBJ2-7,TRBV29-1,TRBD1
CASSLRLGFTDTQYF,TGTGCCAGCAGCTTAAGACTAGGCTTCACAGATACGCAGTATTTT,NA,TRBJ2-3,TRBV11-2,NA
CATSPGGGGWQETQYF,TGTGCCACCAGCCCCGGCGGGGGGGGATGGCAAGAGACCCAGTACTTC,NA,TRBJ2-5,TRBV15,TRBD2
CSGGGALETQYF,TGCAGTGGCGGGGGGGCCTTGGAGACCCAGTACTTC,NA,TRBJ2-5,TRBV29-1,TRBD2
CASSLEVQLDGELFF,TGTGCCAGCAGCTTGGAGGTTCAGTTGGACGGGGAGCTGTTTTTT,NA,TRBJ2-2,TRBV5-6,NA
CASSPGKGDWRYEQYF,TGTGCCAGCAGCCCAGGGAAGGGGGACTGGAGGTACGAGCAGTACTTC,NA,TRBJ2-7,TRBV9,NA
CASSLVTRPNGEGYTF,TGTGCCAGCAGCTTAGTCACTCGACCAAACGGGGAGGGCTACACCTTC,NA,TRBJ1-2,TRBV7-9,NA
CASSERGLEQYF,TGTGCCAGCAGTGAAAGAGGGCTCGAGCAGTACTTC,NA,TRBJ2-7,TRBV6-1,NA
CASSSPGLAGGTDTQYF,TGTGCCAGCAGTTCACCGGGACTAGCGGGAGGTACAGATACGCAGTATTTT,once,TRBJ2-3,TRBV7-9,TRBD2
CASSYSQGQDYGYTF,TGTGCCAGCAGTTACTCACAGGGTCAGGACTATGGCTACACCTTC,NA,TRBJ1-2,TRBV6-5,NA
CASSLWPGETQYF,TGTGCCAGCAGCTTATGGCCTGGGGAGACCCAGTACTTC,once,TRBJ2-5,TRBV7-9,NA
CSVQPPNTDTQYF,TGCAGCGTCCAGCCCCCTAACACAGATACGCAGTATTTT,NA,TRBJ2-3,TRBV29-1,NA
CASSPTGVLIYF,TGTGCCAGCAGCCCAACAGGGGTTCTCATATATTTT,once,TRBJ1-3,TRBV7-2,TRBD1
CASSIAGGETQYF,TGCGCCAGCAGCATAGCGGGAGGGGAGACCCAGTACTTC,NA,TRBJ2-5,TRBV10-2,TRBD2
CASSQEGAASNEQFF,TGCGCCAGCAGCCAAGAAGGGGCGGCAAGCAATGAGCAGTTCTTC,NA,TRBJ2-1,TRBV4-1,NA
CASSYRWGSGGVPDTQYF,TGTGCCAGCAGCTACCGGTGGGGTAGCGGGGGGGTACCAGATACGCAGTATTTT,NA,TRBJ2-3,TRBV11-2,TRBD2